This T cell receptor beta chain is drawn from a study of blood T cells in healthy people across ages. Study-level points and caveats: Older age went with lower TCR beta diversity per million T cells, in a roughly linear way.

Worth noting for this clonotype: Its antigen is not identified.

Trimming left V 0 bases short and J 1 base short, with 15 bases between. The CDR3 runs to 17 residues. Germline V gene data show CDR1 as MNHEY and CDR2 as SVGEGT. Combining a sample-barcoded 5' primer with a J-beta primer mix, a second PCR ran for roughly 7 to 11 cycles. TCRdb re-called the 5' RACE reads with MiXCR, one entry per CDR3 protein. The table has hundreds of thousands of distinct CDR3 sequences, around half seen once. Specimen: blood. J is TRBJ2-5 and V is TRBV6-2 or TRBV6-3; D gene unclear. The clonotype originates from a man older than 75 in good health. In DNA form, the CDR3 reads TGTGCCAGCAGTTACTCGATTATTAGTAGCTCCCAAGAGACCCAGTACTTC. Residues: CASSYSIISSSQETQYF.